These 8 T cell receptor beta chains were sequenced from one sample in a study of blood T cells in healthy people across ages. For the second PCR, which ran for about 6 to 11 cycles, a sample-barcoded 5' primer and a J-beta primer mix were used. TCRdb called the 5' RACE reads again in MiXCR, with one record for every CDR3 protein. Of about 590,000 distinct CDR3 sequences listed, approximately 30% are singletons. Sequencing used blood. These receptors were taken from an elderly woman in good health.

This clonotype was detected many times. The chain uses TRBV4-3 and TRBJ1-5; perhaps TRBD1 as D (5 bases). Germline V CDR1 and CDR2: LGHNA, YSLEER. This CDR3 contains 16 residues. V was shortened by 0 bases and J by 7 bases, with 16 bases between the two germline ends. In nucleotides, the CDR3 is TGCGCCAGCAGCCAAGATGGGAGAGTCCCAGGGCAGCCCCAGCATTTT. Its translation: CASSQDGRVPGQPQHF.

This clonotype has more than one count but fewer than ten. The CDR3 loop is CSARAGEIDEQFF. Written as DNA, the CDR3 is TGCAGTGCTAGAGCGGGAGAGATCGATGAGCAGTTCTTC. V gene TRBV20-1 combines with J gene TRBJ2-1; TRBD2 might be the D (6 bases). Germline CDR1 DFQATT, CDR2 SNEGSKA (reference sequence). Trimming removed 1 base from V and 8 bases from J, with 12 bases in between. This CDR3 contains 13 residues.

This clonotype has a count of ten or more. This sequence joins TRBV6-2 or TRBV6-3 and TRBJ2-7; D gene ambiguous. V lost 6 bases to trimming and J lost 1 base, with 7 bases between them. This CDR3 has 12 residues. Germline V gene sequence: CDR1 MNHEY, CDR2 SVGEGT. This CDR3 reads CASSGSSYEQYF. DNA of the CDR3: TGTGCCAGCAGCGGATCATCCTACGAGCAGTACTTC.

This clonotype was seen a few times. The chain is built from TRBV6-2 or TRBV6-3 and TRBJ1-2; D remains unclear. Trimming took 6 bases from V and 2 from J, leaving 10 bases between them. The CDR3 totals 13 residues. The germline gives CDR1 MNHEY, CDR2 SVGEGT. The CDR3 nucleotides are TGTGCCAGCAGCTTTTCCGGGAACTATGGCTACACCTTC. Its translation is CASSFSGNYGYTF.

The rearrangement links TRBV7-2 to TRBJ1-3; 9 bases are a match to TRBD1. The V gene end was trimmed by 0 bases and the J gene end by 5 bases; junction bases not matched to a gene: 5. The CDR3 spans 16 residues. CDR1 SGHTA and CDR2 FQGNSA come from the germline V gene. This chain's CDR3 is CASSLASGQGRNTIYF. CDR3 DNA: TGTGCCAGCAGCTTAGCGTCGGGACAGGGTAGAAACACCATATATTTT.

The table lists this clonotype with many counts. A single base separates this from a much larger clone, so it may be a read error. The rearrangement joins TRBV5-1 to TRBJ2-1; D might be TRBD1 (6 bases). The J call may be faulty, since TRBJ2-7 better matches the DNA end. The CDR3 sequence is 15 residues long. Germline CDR1 and CDR2: SGHRS and YFSETQ. As DNA, the CDR3 is TGCGCCAGCAGAGCAGGGGCAGGAGACTACAATGAGCAGTACTTC. This sequence encodes CASRAGAGDYNEQYF.

This clonotype was counted at least ten times. In DNA, the CDR3 is TGCAGCGTTGAAACAGGGCGCACGGCATATGGCTACACCTTC. Translating it yields CSVETGRTAYGYTF. This rearrangement joins TRBV29-1 to TRBJ1-2; D may be TRBD1 (6 bases). This CDR3 spans 14 amino acids. Germline CDR1 is SQVTM and CDR2 is ANQGSEA. Trimming shortened V by 2 bases and J by 5 bases, and 15 bases separated the two germline ends.

V is TRBV24-1 and J is TRBJ2-5; 7 nucleotides agree with TRBD1. Judging by the DNA end, TRBJ2-7 fits better; the J call may be wrong. CDR1 and CDR2 from the germline V gene are KGHDR and SFDVKD. CDR3 length: 14 amino acids. The CDR3 DNA reads TGTGCCACCAGTGCCCGGGACAGCCTTTACGAGCAGTACTTC. Protein product: CATSARDSLYEQYF.